The 24 T cell receptor beta chains below were found in one sample sequenced in a study of cytomegalovirus exposure and HLA in healthy donors. Sequencing was performed with immunoSEQ multiplex PCR; in TCRdb, only in-frame clones are kept and a portion is missing. This sample has under 100,000 clones; approximately 96% occur once, and the top ten carry 1.3%. The specimen sequenced was PBMCs. These receptors all stem from a young woman in good health and CMV-seronegative.

The J gene is TRBJ2-2, the V gene TRBV5-1; 8 bases are a match to TRBD2. The CDR3 has 15 amino acids. Trimming cost V 4 bases and J 3 bases; bases outside gene matches: 5. Germline V lookup: CDR1 SGHRS, CDR2 YFSETQ. CDR3 residues: CASSGGRTDTGELFF. The CDR3, as DNA: TGCGCCAGCAGCGGCGGGAGGACCGACACCGGGGAGCTGTTTTTT.

The chain recombines TRBV5-8 with TRBJ2-7; D gene unclear. The germline CDR1 and CDR2 sequences are SGHTS and YDEGEE. V was trimmed by 0 bases and J by 3 bases, leaving 4 bases between them. CDR3 length: 12 residues. This CDR3 reads CASSLGHYEQYF. The CDR3 bases are TGTGCCAGCAGCTTGGGGCACTACGAGCAGTACTTC.

The chain uses TRBV6-7 and TRBJ2-7; D unclear. TRBV6-7 carries the ORF label, with uncertain function. V dropped 4 bases and J dropped 4 bases, with 17 bases sitting between them. This CDR3 is 15 amino acids long. The CDR3 nucleotides read TGTGCCAGCAGTTCCCCGACAAGTCCGGCGTACGAGCAGTACTTC. Amino acids: CASSSPTSPAYEQYF.

The chain employs TRBV6-1 and TRBJ1-2, with 9 bases that match TRBD1. The junction had 5 bases not matched to a gene; V was cut back by 7 bases and J by 5 bases. The CDR3 covers 13 residues. CDR1 is MNHNS and CDR2 is SASEGT in the germline V gene. CDR3 nucleotides: TGTGCCAGCACCCTAGACAGGGGGTATGGCTACACCTTC. Its translation: CASTLDRGYGYTF.

The rearrangement joins TRBV19 to TRBJ2-7; D is unresolved. This CDR3 spans 11 amino acids. CDR1 is LNHDA and CDR2 is SQIVND in the germline V gene (reference sequence). With 4 bases removed from V and 3 bases from J, the gap between germline ends came to 4 bases. CDR3 nucleotides: TGTGCCAGTAGTAACAGCTACGAGCAGTACTTC. This translates into CASSNSYEQYF.

The V and J genes are TRBV5-6 and TRBJ2-1; weak D call: TRBD2 (5 bases). The CDR3 length is 17 residues. V was trimmed by 7 bases and J by 5 bases, leaving 25 bases between them. CDR1 is SGHDT, CDR2 YYEEEE, per germline. The CDR3, as DNA: TGTGCCAGCGTCCTGGACGGAGCGGCGGGCCTTCACAATGAGCAGTTCTTC. This translates into CASVLDGAAGLHNEQFF.

The chain recombines TRBV25-1 with TRBJ1-2; D is undetermined. The V gene lost 6 bases and the J gene lost 2 bases, with 4 bases spanning the gap. The CDR3 has 11 residues. Per germline, CDR1 MGHDK and CDR2 SYGVNS. The CDR3: CASRENYGYTF. For the CDR3, the DNA is TGTGCCAGCAGAGAGAACTATGGCTACACCTTC.

The gene calls are TRBV28 and TRBJ2-3; no clear D gene. The V and J ends lost 6 bases and 3 bases respectively, with 7 bases between them. There are 12 residues in the CDR3. From germline, CDR1 is MDHEN and CDR2 SYDVKM. CDR3 loop: CASSTGTDTQYF. CDR3 DNA: TGTGCCAGCAGCACCGGGACAGATACGCAGTATTTT.

The sample holds a few counts of this clone. This sequence joins TRBV2 and TRBJ1-5; the match to TRBD1 covers 7 bases. The CDR3 has 15 residues. CDR1 SNHLY and CDR2 FYNNEI come from the germline V gene. The J segment lost 5 bases and the V segment lost 3 bases, leaving 7 bases of the junction unmatched. The CDR3 DNA reads TGTGCCAGCAGTGAGGTGGGACAGAACTATCAGCCCCAGCATTTT. Amino acid sequence: CASSEVGQNYQPQHF.

The chain employs TRBV2 and TRBJ2-7; 12 bases map to TRBD2. The germline gives CDR1 SNHLY, CDR2 FYNNEI. The CDR3 spans 17 residues. J was trimmed by 0 bases and V by 6 bases; bases with no gene match: 9. The CDR3, as DNA: TGTGCCAGCAGCCCCCTAGCGGGAGGGCGTTTCTCCTACGAGCAGTACTTC. Translation gives CASSPLAGGRFSYEQYF.

This chain connects TRBV10-3 to TRBJ2-1; 9 bases agree with TRBD2. In germline, CDR1 is ENHRY, CDR2 SYGVKD. This CDR3 spans 16 amino acids. V shed 5 bases and J 1 base; nucleotides not matched to a gene: 6. The CDR3 DNA reads as TGTGCCATCAGTTTAGCGGGAGAAGGATCCTACAATGAGCAGTTCTTC. Protein product: CAISLAGEGSYNEQFF.

The chain has TRBV5-4 and TRBJ2-1; 11 bases are a match to TRBD2. This CDR3 contains 16 residues. J was trimmed by 7 bases and V by 4 bases; bases with no gene match: 10. Germline V gives CDR1 SGHNT, CDR2 YYREEE (reference sequence). For the CDR3, the DNA is TGTGCCAGCAGCGTCCAACTAGCGGGAGCGAGGAATGAGCAGTTCTTC. Translation gives CASSVQLAGARNEQFF.

This clone was recorded a few times. This sequence joins TRBV7-6 and TRBJ2-5, with TRBD2 matching 14 bases. CDR1 is SGHVS and CDR2 is FNYEAQ in the germline V gene. The V and J ends lost 3 bases and 4 bases, in that order; junction bases with no gene match: 4. The CDR3 is 16 amino acids. CDR3 DNA: TGTGCCAGCAGCTTGGGGGGACTAGCGGGAGTAGAGACCCAGTACTTC. Its translation is CASSLGGLAGVETQYF. The complete variable domain, with remaining parts taken from reference TRBV7-6 and TRBJ2-5, reads GAGVSQSPRYKVTKRGQDVALRCDPISGHVSLYWYRQALGQGPEFLTYFNYEAQQDKSGLPNDRFSAERPEGSISTLTIQRTEQRDSAMYRCASSLGGLAGVETQYFGPGTRLLVL.

The chain couples TRBV29-1 to TRBJ1-3, with 9 bases that match TRBD1. Per germline, CDR1 SQVTM and CDR2 ANQGSEA. V lost 8 bases to trimming and J lost 6 bases; unmatched junction nucleotides: 14. The CDR3 runs 15 residues. This CDR3 reads CSYWGTGHSENTIYF. CDR3 nucleotides: TGCAGCTATTGGGGGACAGGGCATAGTGAAAACACCATATATTTT.

This chain connects TRBV7-2 to TRBJ2-1, with TRBD2 matching 7 bases. This CDR3 comprises 16 residues. With 5 bases clipped from V and 9 bases from J, the junction kept 16 bases outside the gene matches. Germline V gene sequence: CDR1 SGHTA, CDR2 FQGNSA. The DNA of the CDR3 is TGTGCCAGCAGCCTCAGAGCGGGGACTGGCCCCAGTGAGCAGTTCTTC. Translated: CASSLRAGTGPSEQFF.

CDR3 amino acids: CASSKGASNTGELFF. Here the CDR3 DNA reads TGCGCCAGCTCAAAGGGGGCTTCGAACACCGGGGAGCTGTTTTTT. This chain joins TRBV10-2 and TRBJ2-2; 7 nucleotides align to TRBD1. In germline, CDR1 is WSHSY, CDR2 SAAADI. CDR3 length: 15 residues. With 8 bases clipped from V and 0 bases from J, the junction kept 6 bases outside the gene matches.

This chain connects TRBV5-1 to TRBJ2-7; TRBD1 matches 7 bases. V lost 2 bases and J lost 2; bases outside the gene matches: 19. Germline V gene lookup returns CDR1 SGHRS and CDR2 YFSETQ. This CDR3 contains 19 residues. The CDR3 bases are TGCGCCAGCAGCTTTTTGAGCCCCAGCCTGACAGGGTCCCCCTACGAGCAGTACTTC. Translated: CASSFLSPSLTGSPYEQYF.

The gene calls are TRBV10-3 and TRBJ1-5, with 7 bases lining up with TRBD1. Per the germline V gene, CDR1 is ENHRY and CDR2 is SYGVKD. V gave up 4 bases and J gave up 0 bases; unmatched junction bases: 6. The CDR3 extends over 16 amino acids. CDR3 in DNA: TGTGCCATCAGTGCCCGGCAGGGGGATAGCAATCAGCCCCAGCATTTT. Its protein is CAISARQGDSNQPQHF.

The chain is built from TRBV27 and TRBJ1-1, with TRBD1 as a possible D gene (6 bases). Between the trimmed V and J ends, which lost 3 bases and 0 bases, there was a span of 11 bases. Germline CDR1 and CDR2: MNHEY and SMNVEV (reference sequence). This CDR3 spans 15 amino acids. The CDR3 DNA is TGTGCCAGCAGTTTGACAGGCCCCCTGAACACTGAAGCTTTCTTT. This sequence encodes CASSLTGPLNTEAFF.

Written as DNA, the CDR3 is TGTGCCAGTAGTATGGCACTAGCGGGAGGCCTACTCTACAATGAGCAGTTCTTC. Its protein product is CASSMALAGGLLYNEQFF. This chain connects TRBV19 to TRBJ2-1, with 12 bases aligning to TRBD2. The V segment lost 3 bases and the J segment 3 bases; nucleotides outside the gene matches: 9. The CDR3 is 18 amino acids. Looked up from germline, CDR1 is LNHDA and CDR2 is SQIVND (reference sequence).

The gene calls are TRBV7-2 and TRBJ2-7; D may be TRBD1 (6 bases). The CDR3 contains 12 residues. V lost 5 bases and J lost 6, with 11 bases in between. Germline V CDR1 and CDR2: SGHTA, FQGNSA. CDR3 bases: TGTGCCAGCAGCATTACAGGGACCGAGCAGTACTTC. It is translated as CASSITGTEQYF.

In nucleotides, the CDR3 is TGCGCCAGCAGCTCAGGGGCATCAACTAATGAAAAACTGTTTTTT. Translating it yields CASSSGASTNEKLFF. The chain joins TRBV5-1 to TRBJ1-4; D is perhaps TRBD1 (6 bases). The CDR3 is 15 residues long. Germline-derived CDR1 and CDR2 are SGHRS and YFSETQ. V was shortened by 3 bases and J by 0 bases, with 9 bases between the two germline ends.

The chain recombines TRBV14 with TRBJ2-7, with TRBD2 matching over 9 bases. There are 15 residues in the CDR3. With V trimmed by 6 bases and J by 9 bases, 15 bases remained unmatched. In germline, CDR1 is SGHDN, CDR2 FVKESK. CDR3 nucleotides: TGTGCCAGCAGTCTTCTAGCGGGGCCTCTGGGGGGGCAGTACTTC. The encoded protein is CASSLLAGPLGGQYF.

V is TRBV19 and J is TRBJ2-3; 15 bases are a match to TRBD2. The trim removed 5 bases at V and 5 bases at J, leaving 5 bases unmatched. Germline V gene sequence: CDR1 LNHDA, CDR2 SQIVND (reference sequence). The CDR3 sequence is 16 residues long. CDR3 residues: CASSSGLAGGLDTQYF. CDR3 coding DNA: TGTGCCAGTAGTTCCGGACTAGCGGGAGGGTTAGATACGCAGTATTTT.